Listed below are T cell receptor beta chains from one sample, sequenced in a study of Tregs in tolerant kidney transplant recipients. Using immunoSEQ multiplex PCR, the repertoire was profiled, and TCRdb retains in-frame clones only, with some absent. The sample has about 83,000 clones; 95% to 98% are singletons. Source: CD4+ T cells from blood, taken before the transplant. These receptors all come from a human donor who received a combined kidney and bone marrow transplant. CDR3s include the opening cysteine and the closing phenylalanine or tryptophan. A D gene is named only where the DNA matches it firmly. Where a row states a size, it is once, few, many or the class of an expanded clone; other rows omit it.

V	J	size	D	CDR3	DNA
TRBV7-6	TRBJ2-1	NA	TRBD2	CASSPGTSGGAYYNEQFF	TGTGCCAGCAGCCCAGGGACTAGCGGGGGGGCATACTACAATGAGCAGTTCTTC
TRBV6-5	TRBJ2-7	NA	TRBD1	CASTKTGGVYEQYF	TGTGCCAGCACCAAGACAGGGGGCGTATACGAGCAGTACTTC
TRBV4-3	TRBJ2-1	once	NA	CASSQDLAGLIYNEQFF	TGCGCCAGCAGCCAAGATCTGGCGGGGCTCATCTACAATGAGCAGTTCTTC
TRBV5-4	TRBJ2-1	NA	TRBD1	CASSLDRGSYNEQFF	TGTGCCAGCAGCTTAGACAGGGGCTCCTACAATGAGCAGTTCTTC
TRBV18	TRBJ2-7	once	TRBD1	CASSPQGQAYEQYF	TGTGCCAGCTCACCACAAGGACAGGCCTACGAGCAGTACTTC
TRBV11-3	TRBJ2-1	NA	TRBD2	CASSSGTSAYNEQFF	TGTGCCAGCAGCTCTGGGACTAGCGCCTACAATGAGCAGTTCTTC
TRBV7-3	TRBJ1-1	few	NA	CASSLSPDTEAFF	TGTGCCAGCAGCTTAAGTCCGGACACTGAAGCTTTCTTT
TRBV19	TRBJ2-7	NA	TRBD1	CASSTGQINEQYF	TGTGCCAGTAGTACGGGACAGATCAACGAGCAGTACTTC
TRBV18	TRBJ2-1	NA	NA	CASSENEQFF	TGTGCCAGCTCAGAGAATGAGCAGTTCTTC
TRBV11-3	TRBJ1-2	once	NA	CASSLGLQGPYGYTF	TGTGCCAGCAGCTTAGGTTTGCAGGGGCCCTATGGCTACACCTTC
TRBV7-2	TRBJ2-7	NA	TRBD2	CASNLNGGAGYEQYF	TGTGCCAGCAACCTCAACGGGGGGGCCGGGTACGAGCAGTACTTC
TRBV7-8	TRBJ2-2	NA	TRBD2	CASSLVRLAGGLNTGELFF	TGTGCCAGCAGCTTAGTTCGCCTAGCGGGGGGGCTCAACACCGGGGAGCTGTTTTTT
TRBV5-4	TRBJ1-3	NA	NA	CASSLGTGYSGNTIYF	TGTGCCAGCAGCTTGGGTACAGGGTACTCTGGAAACACCATATATTTT
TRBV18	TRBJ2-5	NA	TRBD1	CASSSRTGRETQYF	TGTGCCAGCTCTTCTCGGACAGGAAGAGAGACCCAGTACTTC
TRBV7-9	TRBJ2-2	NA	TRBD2	CASSQAGTSLRTGELFF	TGTGCCAGCAGCCAGGCGGGGACTAGCCTCCGTACCGGGGAGCTGTTTTTT
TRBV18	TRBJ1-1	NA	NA	CASSPAGNTEAFF	TGTGCCAGCTCACCAGCGGGGAACACTGAAGCTTTCTTT
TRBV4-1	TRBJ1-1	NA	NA	CASRLGQENTEAFF	TGCGCCAGCAGGTTGGGGCAGGAGAACACTGAAGCTTTCTTT
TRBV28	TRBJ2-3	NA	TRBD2	CASSLGGGRGDTQYF	TGTGCCAGCAGTTTAGGCGGGGGGCGGGGAGATACGCAGTATTTT
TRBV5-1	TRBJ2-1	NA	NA	CASSLTRPRGNEQFF	TGCGCCAGCAGCTTGACCCGGCCACGAGGGAATGAGCAGTTCTTC
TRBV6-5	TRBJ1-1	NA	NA	CASSYSNQRTEAFF	TGTGCCAGCAGTTACTCGAACCAGAGGACTGAAGCTTTCTTT
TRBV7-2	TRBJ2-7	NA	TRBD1	CASSPGQGAHEQYF	TGTGCCAGCAGCCCGGGACAGGGGGCCCACGAGCAGTACTTC
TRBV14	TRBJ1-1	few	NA	CASSPRTGTEAFF	TGTGCCAGCAGCCCCCGCACGGGCACTGAAGCTTTCTTT
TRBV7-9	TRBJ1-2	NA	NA	CASSPRNRDGYTF	TGTGCCAGCAGCCCGCGGAACAGGGATGGCTACACCTTC
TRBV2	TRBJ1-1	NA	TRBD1	CASSVGGQGRAEAFF	TGTGCCAGCAGTGTGGGTGGACAGGGGAGGGCTGAAGCTTTCTTT
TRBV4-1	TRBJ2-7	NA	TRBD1	CASSQNRHGDRGYEQYF	TGCGCCAGCAGCCAAAACAGACATGGGGACAGGGGCTACGAGCAGTACTTC
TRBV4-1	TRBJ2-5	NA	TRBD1	CASSQGGTGIQETQYF	TGCGCCAGCAGCCAAGGAGGGACAGGGATCCAAGAGACCCAGTACTTC
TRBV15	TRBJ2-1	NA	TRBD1	CATSRDFLGTGSFNEQFF	TGTGCCACCAGCAGAGATTTCCTGGGGACAGGGAGTTTCAATGAGCAGTTCTTC
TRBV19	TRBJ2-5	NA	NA	CASRNSGQETQYF	TGTGCCAGTAGAAACAGCGGACAAGAGACCCAGTACTTC
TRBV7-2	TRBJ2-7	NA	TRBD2	CASSFQRGDYEQYF	TGTGCCAGCAGCTTTCAGCGGGGGGATTACGAGCAGTACTTC
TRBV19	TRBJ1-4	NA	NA	CASSISPGGNNEKLFF	TGTGCCAGTAGTATATCCCCGGGGGGAAACAATGAAAAACTGTTTTTT
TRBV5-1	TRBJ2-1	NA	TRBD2	CASSLMAGGDEQFF	TGCGCCAGCAGCTTGATGGCGGGGGGGGATGAGCAGTTCTTC
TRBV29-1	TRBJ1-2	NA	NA	CSVEEGMGYGYTF	TGCAGCGTTGAGGAGGGGATGGGCTATGGCTACACCTTC
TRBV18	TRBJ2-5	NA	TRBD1	CASSPTGTGAETQYF	TGTGCCAGCTCACCCACCGGGACAGGGGCAGAGACCCAGTACTTC
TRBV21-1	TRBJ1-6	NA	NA	CASSRGGNIDSPLHF	TGTGCCAGCAGCAGGGGCGGCAATATTGATTCACCCCTCCACTTT
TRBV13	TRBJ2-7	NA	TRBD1	CASSLVIPGQANSYEQYF	TGTGCCAGCAGCTTAGTTATCCCCGGACAGGCAAACTCCTACGAGCAGTACTTC
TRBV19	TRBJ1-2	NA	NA	CASRTGTISYGYTF	TGTGCCAGTAGGACCGGGACAATAAGCTATGGCTACACCTTC
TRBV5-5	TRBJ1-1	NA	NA	CASRPDSPSPAFF	TGTGCCAGCAGGCCCGACTCGCCCTCACCGGCTTTCTTT
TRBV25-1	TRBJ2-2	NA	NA	CASSASDRVTGELFF	TGTGCCAGCAGTGCCTCAGACAGAGTTACCGGGGAGCTGTTTTTT
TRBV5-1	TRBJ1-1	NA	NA	CASSLNLLAEAFF	TGCGCCAGCAGCTTAAATCTCCTTGCTGAAGCTTTCTTT
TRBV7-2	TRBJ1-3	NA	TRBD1	CASSGDRGLGNTIYF	TGTGCCAGCAGTGGAGACAGGGGGCTTGGAAACACCATATATTTT